Listed below are T cell receptor beta chains from one sample, sequenced in a study of blood T cell repertoires in COVID-19. Sequenced by immunoSEQ multiplex PCR; TCRdb stores in-frame clones only, minus some. The table records some 460,000 clones, approximately 90% of them present only once. The sequencing sample was made of PBMCs or T cells enriched from blood (not recorded which). The receptors come from a woman aged 18-35 years with acute COVID-19. CDR3s include the opening cysteine and the closing phenylalanine or tryptophan. The D gene is left open where the match is weak. Some rows have no size entry. The others give once, few or many, or a class for an expanded clone.

TRBD1	-	TRBV6-1	TRBJ1-2	TGTGCCAGCAGTGTGGACAGGGGGCGCTTCCCTAACTATGGCTACACCTTC	CASSVDRGRFPNYGYTF
-	-	TRBV27	TRBJ2-2	TGTGCCAGCAGTTTCCCGCGCACCGGGGAGCTGTTTTTT	CASSFPRTGELFF
TRBD2	once	TRBV28	TRBJ2-3	TGTGCCAGCAAGAATGTAGCGGGAGGCACAGATACGCAGTATTTT	CASKNVAGGTDTQYF
TRBD1	-	TRBV24-1	TRBJ1-1	TGTGCCACCCGGGGACAGGAGATGAACACTGAAGCTTTCTTT	CATRGQEMNTEAFF
-	once	TRBV3-1/TRBV3-2	TRBJ2-7	TGTGCCAGCAGCCCGTGGACAGCGACCTACGAGCAGTACTTC	CASSPWTATYEQYF
TRBD2	-	TRBV7-2	TRBJ2-3	TGTGCCAGCAGCTTACGCGGGGGGTACACAGATACGCAGTATTTT	CASSLRGGYTDTQYF
TRBD2	once	TRBV10-1	TRBJ2-7	TGCGCCAGCAGTGAGTCTGTTCTAGCGGGATACGAGCAGTACTTC	CASSESVLAGYEQYF
-	-	TRBV27	TRBJ2-7	TGTGCCAGCAGTTTGCAACAGGGCCCCTACGAGCAGTACTTC	CASSLQQGPYEQYF
TRBD1	few	TRBV7-2	TRBJ1-6	TGTGCCAGCAGCCCCGGGACAGGGGTAGAGGGGAATTCACCCCTCCACTTT	CASSPGTGVEGNSPLHF
-	-	TRBV18	TRBJ1-1	TGTGCCAGCTCACCATCCCAGGCGATTGGCACTGAAGCTTTCTTT	CASSPSQAIGTEAFF
TRBD1	-	TRBV7-9	TRBJ1-1	TGTGCCAGCAGCTCAGGGGGCTGGAACACTGAAGCTTTCTTT	CASSSGGWNTEAFF
-	-	TRBV11-2	TRBJ2-3	TGTGCCAGCAGCTTAAAAACGGCTAGCTCAGATACGCAGTATTTT	CASSLKTASSDTQYF
-	-	TRBV4-3	TRBJ2-1	TGCGCCAGCAGCCAAGATCACCCGGTCGGCGGGATCGATGAGCAGTTCTTC	CASSQDHPVGGIDEQFF
-	-	TRBV7-2	TRBJ1-2	TGTGCCAGCAGCGCCATGGACATTCCTAACTATGGCTACACCTTC	CASSAMDIPNYGYTF
TRBD2	-	TRBV6-5	TRBJ2-2	TGTGCCAGCAGGCTGGGAGGGGTAACCGGGGAGCTGTTTTTT	CASRLGGVTGELFF
TRBD1	-	TRBV28	TRBJ2-1	TGTGCCAGCAGTTCCCCCGGGACAGGGGGCAATGAGCAGTTCTTC	CASSSPGTGGNEQFF
-	few	TRBV6-5	TRBJ1-3	TGTGCCAGCACCCTCAGTAGCCCTGGAAACACCATATATTTT	CASTLSSPGNTIYF
-	-	TRBV5-6	TRBJ2-7	TGTGCCAGCAGCTTGGACACCCTCTCCTACGAGCAGTACTTC	CASSLDTLSYEQYF
-	-	TRBV4-2	TRBJ2-1	TGTGCCAGCAGCCTCGCGTGGGACTTAGGGGATGAGCAGTTCTTC	CASSLAWDLGDEQFF
-	-	TRBV5-4	TRBJ2-3	TGTGCCAGCAGCTTGGGACTTGACACAGATACGCAGTATTTT	CASSLGLDTDTQYF
-	-	TRBV3-1/TRBV3-2	TRBJ1-2	TGTGCCAGCAGCCAAATGGACAGAGCACACTATGGCTACACCTTC	CASSQMDRAHYGYTF
TRBD2	-	TRBV2	TRBJ2-1	TGTGCCAGCAGCGCCAGACTAGCGGGAACCTACAATGAGCAGTTCTTC	CASSARLAGTYNEQFF
TRBD1	-	TRBV27	TRBJ1-5	TGTGCCAGCAGTCCCGGGACAGGGGGAGGCAATCAGCCCCAGCATTTT	CASSPGTGGGNQPQHF
TRBD2	-	TRBV7-9	TRBJ2-7	TGTGCCAGCAGCTTAGTACTAGCGGGAGCCTACGAGCAGTACTTC	CASSLVLAGAYEQYF
TRBD1	-	TRBV27	TRBJ1-6	TGTGCCAGCGGGGACAGGGGGATTAATAATTCACCCCTCCACTTT	CASGDRGINNSPLHF
TRBD1	-	TRBV11-2	TRBJ1-1	TGTGCCAGCAGCTCCCCCCGGACAGGGTGGGGCTCTGAAGCTTTCTTT	CASSSPRTGWGSEAFF
-	-	TRBV19	TRBJ2-3	TGTGCCAGTAGTATGGACTTTAGAAGGGAAATGCCGTCGGGTACGCAGTATTTT	CASSMDFRREMPSGTQYF
TRBD1	-	TRBV30	TRBJ1-2	TGTGCCTGGAGAGATGACAGGGCCTATGGCTACACCTTC	CAWRDDRAYGYTF
TRBD2	-	TRBV6-5	TRBJ2-7	TGTGCCAGCAGCATTAGCGGGAGGGCCCCTACCGAGCAGTACTTC	CASSISGRAPTEQYF
-	many	TRBV12-3/TRBV12-4	TRBJ2-6	TGTGCCAGTCAAATTGGGGCCAACGTCCTGACTTTC	CASQIGANVLTF
TRBD2	-	TRBV10-2	TRBJ2-1	TGCGCCAGCAACGTGGCTGGGGGACTAGCGGGGGGGGAGCAGTTCTTC	CASNVAGGLAGGEQFF
TRBD2	-	TRBV24-1	TRBJ2-3	TGTGCCACCAGTGATTCCCGGGTAGCGGGACGAACAGATACGCAGTATTTT	CATSDSRVAGRTDTQYF
TRBD1	-	TRBV3-1/TRBV3-2	TRBJ1-1	TGTGCCAGCAGCCAAGTGGACAGGGGCACTGAAGCTTTCTTT	CASSQVDRGTEAFF
-	-	TRBV5-4	TRBJ2-2	TGTGCCAGCAGCTTGAGGGGGACGAACACCGGGGAGCTGTTTTTT	CASSLRGTNTGELFF
-	few	TRBV7-2	TRBJ2-5	TGTGCCAGCAGCTCCTGGACTGGTGGGGAGACCCAGTACTTC	CASSSWTGGETQYF
-	once	TRBV5-4	TRBJ2-7	TGTGCCAGCAGCCCGTCCCCACAGCACGAGCAGTACTTC	CASSPSPQHEQYF
-	-	TRBV7-6	TRBJ2-2	TGTGCCAGCAGCCCGCAGTGGACAGCCACCGGGGAGCTGTTTTTT	CASSPQWTATGELFF
TRBD1	few	TRBV7-8	TRBJ2-7	TGTGCCAGCAGTAACAGGGGGCAGAGGGAGCAGTACTTC	CASSNRGQREQYF
TRBD2	-	TRBV18	TRBJ2-3	TGTGCCAGCTCACCGAAAGGACTAGCGGGGAGCACAGATACGCAGTATTTT	CASSPKGLAGSTDTQYF
-	-	TRBV5-4	TRBJ2-1	TGTGCCAGCAGCTCGAATAGCGCCTACAATGAGCAGTTCTTC	CASSSNSAYNEQFF
-	-	TRBV15	TRBJ1-3	TGTGCCACCAGCAGATCCGGACGTGGGGCCACCATATATTTT	CATSRSGRGATIYF
-	-	TRBV28	TRBJ1-2	TGTGCCAGCAGAGAAAGCGTCTCTAACTATGGCTACACCTTC	CASRESVSNYGYTF
TRBD1	-	TRBV6-5	TRBJ2-1	TGTGCCAGCACCACACAGGGGGGATCCTACAATGAGCAGTTCTTC	CASTTQGGSYNEQFF
TRBD2	-	TRBV4-3	TRBJ2-3	TGCGCCAGCAGCCAAGGGAAAGCGGGGATCACAGATACGCAGTATTTT	CASSQGKAGITDTQYF
-	-	TRBV13	TRBJ2-2	TGTGCCAGCACCTCCGGCGGGGTGGACACCGGGGAGCTGTTTTTT	CASTSGGVDTGELFF
-	-	TRBV21-1	TRBJ1-6	TGTGCCAGCAGCAAAGGTGAGGGGGACGTTCGTTCCCTCCACTTT	CASSKGEGDVRSLHF
-	-	TRBV7-3	TRBJ1-1	TGTGCCAGCAGCTTGGGGGCACTGAACACTGAAGCTTTCTTT	CASSLGALNTEAFF
-	-	TRBV9	TRBJ2-1	TGTGCCAGCAGCGTAGAAGCGAGCTCCTACAATGAGCAGTTCTTC	CASSVEASSYNEQFF
TRBD2	-	TRBV28	TRBJ2-4	TGTGCCAGCAGTTTATTAGCGGGAGAAAACATTCAGTACTTC	CASSLLAGENIQYF
-	-	TRBV4-3	TRBJ1-5	TGCGCCAGCAGCCAAGAGGTACAGAACAATCAGCCCCAGCATTTT	CASSQEVQNNQPQHF